Below are 23 T cell receptor beta chains sequenced from a single sample in a study of response to subunit inactivated influenza vaccine. MiXCR, applied by TCRdb to the RT-PCR reads, yields one record per CDR3 protein. The table has more than 700,000 distinct CDR3 sequences, roughly 20% seen once; the top ten hold about 10%. The sequences come from PBMCs from blood, collected approximately 5 days after vaccination. These receptors were collected from a man aged 45-60 years who received an inactivated influenza vaccine.

V gene TRBV12-3 or TRBV12-4 combines with J gene TRBJ2-7; D not certain. The V end lost 2 bases, the J end lost 5 bases, and 10 bases lay between the germline ends. The CDR3 length is 13 residues. CDR3 in amino acids: CASSLHLEDEQYF. In DNA form, the CDR3 reads TGTGCCAGCAGTTTACACCTAGAAGACGAGCAGTACTTC.

This clonotype was recorded once. As DNA, the CDR3 is TGTGCCAGCAGTCCGGGGGCGCGAACGGACGAGCAGTACTTC. Protein product: CASSPGARTDEQYF. V gene TRBV28 combines with J gene TRBJ2-7, with D perhaps matching TRBD1 or TRBD2 (6 bases each). CDR1 and CDR2 (germline): MDHEN, SYDVKM. Trimming left V 5 bases short and J 5 bases short, with 16 bases between. This CDR3 spans 14 amino acids.

The chain carries TRBV10-3 and TRBJ2-2; D might be TRBD1 or TRBD2, each matching 5 bases. Trimming shortened V by 3 bases and J by 5 bases, and 22 bases separated the two germline ends. The germline V gene encodes CDR1 ENHRY and CDR2 SYGVKD. The CDR3 extends over 18 amino acids. CDR3 nucleotides: TGTGCCATCAGTGAAAGGGGTCACCCGCCTGAGGGGACCGGGGAGCTGTTTTTT. Its protein product is CAISERGHPPEGTGELFF.

This clonotype was detected only a few times. The V and J genes are TRBV30 and TRBJ2-7; D unresolved. The CDR3 loop spans 14 amino acids. Germline V CDR1 and CDR2: GTSNPN, SVGIG (reference sequence). V lost 3 bases to trimming and J lost 2 bases, with 14 bases between them. CDR3 sequence (DNA): TGTGCCTGGAGAGGAACATTTAGTCCCTACGAGCAGTACTTC. Its protein product is CAWRGTFSPYEQYF. Supplemented by reference TRBV30 and TRBJ2-7, the full variable domain reads SQTIHQWPATLVQPVGSPLSLECTVEGTSNPNLYWYRQAAGRGLQLLFYSVGIGQISSEVPQNLSASRPQDRQFILSSKKLLLSDSGFYLCAWRGTFSPYEQYFGPGTRLTVT.

The chain combines TRBV12-3 or TRBV12-4 with TRBJ2-4, with D perhaps matching TRBD2 (6 bases). CDR3 length: 15 residues. V gave up 6 bases and J gave up 6 bases, with 18 bases separating them. The CDR3 sequence: CASRPSGSLRNIQYF. In DNA form, the CDR3 reads TGTGCCAGCAGACCTTCCGGGAGTCTTAGAAACATTCAGTACTTC.

The chain recombines TRBV5-1 with TRBJ1-1, with D uncertain. The germline CDR1 and CDR2 sequences are SGHRS and YFSETQ. The CDR3 has 14 amino acids. V lost 4 bases and J lost 2, with 12 bases in between. The CDR3 is CASSDTMTNTEAFF. For the CDR3, the DNA is TGCGCCAGCAGCGATACAATGACTAACACTGAAGCTTTCTTT.

Comments on this clonotype: At one of its ends the junction is not consistent with the germline gene, which may arise from a read error. The rearrangement uses TRBV7-6 and TRBJ2-3; D ambiguous. The CDR3 length is 13 residues. Per the germline V gene, CDR1 is SGHVS and CDR2 is FNYEAQ. The CDR3 coding sequence is TGTGCCAGCAGCTTAGACGGCACAGCTACGCAGTATTTT. This encodes CASSLDGTATQYF.

The rearrangement links TRBV15 to TRBJ2-1, with 11 bases fitting TRBD2. The germline CDR1 and CDR2 sequences are LNHNV and YYDKDF (reference sequence). CDR3 size: 14 residues. The ends lost 9 bases at V and 9 bases at J; junction bases unmatched: 10. CDR3 sequence reads: CATGAGLAGFEQFF. CDR3 coding DNA: TGTGCCACTGGGGCTGGACTAGCGGGTTTTGAGCAGTTCTTC.

This sequence joins TRBV18 and TRBJ2-4; D is unclear. Per germline, CDR1 KGHSH and CDR2 LQKENI. This CDR3 comprises 16 residues. V lost 6 bases and J lost 0, with 15 bases in between. The DNA of the CDR3 is TGTGCCAGCTCTCGCCCAGACGTCCAAGCCAAAAACATTCAGTACTTC. Encoded protein: CASSRPDVQAKNIQYF. The complete variable domain, with remaining parts taken from reference TRBV18 and TRBJ2-4, reads NAGVMQNPRHLVRRRGQEARLRCSPMKGHSHVYWYRQLPEEGLKFMVYLQKENIIDESGMPKERFSAEFPKEGPSILRIQQVVRGDSAAYFCASSRPDVQAKNIQYFGAGTRLSVL.

Comment on this clonotype: A read error is possible here, since a much larger clone lies one base away. The V call is TRBV12-3 or TRBV12-4, the J call TRBJ1-3; no clear D gene. The CDR3 has 14 amino acids. This chain's CDR3 is CASREDNSGNTMYF. CDR3 bases: TGTGCCAGCAGGGAAGACAACTCTGGAAACACCATGTATTTT.

This clonotype appeared a few times. The rearrangement links TRBV6-2 or TRBV6-3 to TRBJ2-5; D is unclear. V was trimmed by 0 bases and J by 2 bases, leaving 7 bases between them. The V gene's germline CDR1 is MNHEY and CDR2 SVGEGT. This CDR3 has 14 residues. The CDR3 reads CASSYSQLQETQYF. The DNA for the CDR3 is TGTGCCAGCAGTTACTCCCAGTTGCAAGAGACCCAGTACTTC.

This chain connects TRBV10-3 to TRBJ2-3, with 13 bases fitting TRBD2. Germline V gene data show CDR1 as ENHRY and CDR2 as SYGVKD. Trimming removed 3 bases from V and 4 bases from J; junction bases left unmatched: 13. The CDR3 is made up of 19 amino acids. CDR3 residues: CAISDPRQLAGGHADTQYF. The DNA for the CDR3 is TGTGCCATCAGTGACCCTCGACAACTAGCGGGAGGGCACGCAGATACGCAGTATTTT.

In this sample, this clonotype turned up a few times. The rearrangement joins TRBV20-1 to TRBJ2-3; 7 positions match TRBD1. Unmatched junction bases numbered 3, after V lost 0 bases and J lost 0 bases. The CDR3 loop spans 15 amino acids. Germline-derived CDR1 and CDR2 are DFQATT and SNEGSKA (reference sequence). The CDR3 bases are TGCAGTGCTAGAGAAGACAGGGAGAGCACAGATACGCAGTATTTT. It is translated as CSAREDRESTDTQYF.

Only a few counts were recorded for this clonotype. The chain joins TRBV7-2 to TRBJ2-1; perhaps TRBD2 as D (6 bases). Trimming took 4 bases from V and 4 from J, leaving 11 bases between them. The CDR3 has 14 residues. Germline lookup yields CDR1 SGHTA and CDR2 FQGNSA. The CDR3 coding sequence is TGTGCCAGCAGCTCCAGGGACTTTTACAATGAGCAGTTCTTC. As protein: CASSSRDFYNEQFF. The full variable domain, rest sourced from reference TRBV7-2 and TRBJ2-1, is GAGVSQSPSNKVTEKGKDVELRCDPISGHTALYWYRQSLGQGLEFLIYFQGNSAPDKSGLPSDRFSAERTGGSVSTLTIQRTQQEDSAVYLCASSSRDFYNEQFFGPGTRLTVL.

This chain uses TRBV20-1 with TRBJ2-2; tentatively, D is TRBD2 (5 bases). The CDR3 has 16 amino acids. Germline values: CDR1 DFQATT, CDR2 SNEGSKA (reference sequence). With 2 bases removed from V and 6 bases from J, the gap between germline ends came to 19 bases. The CDR3 region has the DNA TGCAGTGCTAGAATGGGCGGAGGTGAGGAGGCCGGGGAGCTGTTTTTT. Protein: CSARMGGGEEAGELFF.

This chain links TRBV7-2 with TRBJ2-7; TRBD1 might be the D (6 bases). Germline CDR1 and CDR2: SGHTA and FQGNSA. The CDR3 has 14 residues. Deletions cut 4 bases from V and 3 bases from J, with 13 bases between. DNA for the CDR3: TGTGCCAGCAGCTCGCGCAGGGGACACTACGAGCAGTACTTC. It encodes CASSSRRGHYEQYF.

This clonotype was counted between two and nine times. The V and J genes are TRBV3-1 and TRBJ2-5, with a possible D match to TRBD2 (6 bases). Trimming shortened V by 6 bases and J by 5 bases, and 19 bases separated the two germline ends. The CDR3 length is 15 residues. Germline V gene sequence: CDR1 LGHDT, CDR2 YNNKEL (reference sequence). The CDR3 reads CASRRSRGVIETQYF. The CDR3 DNA reads TGTGCCAGCAGGCGATCGCGGGGAGTAATTGAGACCCAGTACTTC.

The rearrangement uses TRBV6-4 and TRBJ1-6; the D gene is possibly TRBD1 (5 bases). From germline, CDR1 is MRHNA and CDR2 SNTAGT. The CDR3 is made up of 13 amino acids. The V and J ends lost 8 bases and 2 bases respectively, with 7 bases between them. This CDR3 is CASSDTYNSPLHF. DNA for the CDR3: TGTGCCAGCTCGGACACCTATAATTCACCCCTCCACTTT.

V usage is TRBV2 and J usage is TRBJ1-2, with D maybe TRBD1 (5 bases). The CDR3 has 12 amino acids. Germline V gene sequence: CDR1 SNHLY, CDR2 FYNNEI. V lost 0 bases and J lost 8, with 7 bases in between. The chain's CDR3 is CASSEAREGYTF. DNA for the CDR3: TGTGCCAGCAGTGAAGCCAGGGAGGGCTACACCTTC.

This clonotype has at least ten counts. In DNA form, the CDR3 reads TGCGCCAGCAGCGTAGAAAGGACAGCGAACACTGAAGCTTTCTTT. Encoded protein: CASSVERTANTEAFF. The chain uses TRBV4-3 and TRBJ1-1; the D gene is possibly TRBD1 (6 bases). The germline CDR1 and CDR2 sequences are LGHNA and YSLEER. V lost 5 bases to trimming and J lost 1 base, with 14 bases between them. CDR3 size: 15 residues.

V gene TRBV3-1 combines with J gene TRBJ2-1; tentatively, D is TRBD2 (7 bases). The CDR3 is 15 amino acids. CDR1 and CDR2 (germline): LGHDT, YNNKEL (reference sequence). V was cut by 3 bases and J by 3 bases, with 12 bases left in between. The CDR3: CASSQRGLLYNEQFF. The CDR3 DNA follows: TGTGCCAGCAGCCAGCGGGGGCTACTCTACAATGAGCAGTTCTTC.

This clonotype was seen only a few times. V gene TRBV2 combines with J gene TRBJ2-2, with D perhaps assigned TRBD1 or TRBD2 (6 bases each). V dropped 1 base and J dropped 8 bases, with 11 bases sitting between them. Per germline, CDR1 SNHLY and CDR2 FYNNEI. The CDR3 is made up of 14 amino acids. In DNA form, the CDR3 reads TGTGCCAGCAGTGAAGTCGGGGGCATAGGGGAGCTGTTTTTT. It translates to CASSEVGGIGELFF.

This clonotype was recorded a few times. The V gene is TRBV6-1, the J gene TRBJ1-2; 7 bases agree with TRBD1. V was pared by 5 bases and J by 8 bases, with 11 bases of the junction left unmatched. Looked up from germline, CDR1 is MNHNS and CDR2 is SASEGT. This CDR3 has 14 amino acids. CDR3 residues: CASSQYTGEYGYTF. CDR3 coding DNA: TGTGCCAGCAGTCAATATACAGGGGAATACGGCTACACCTTC.